This TCR beta chain was observed in a study of blood T cells in healthy people across ages. It was with a sample-barcoded 5' primer and a J-beta primer mix that a second PCR of roughly 7 to 12 cycles was run. Unique molecular identifiers of 12 random nucleotides labeled each cDNA. Using its own MiXCR run on the 5' RACE reads, TCRdb lists one record per CDR3 protein. The sample contains 700,000 or so distinct CDR3 sequences, 22% of which appear only once. This CDR3 contains 14 residues. V gave up 3 bases and J gave up 0 bases, with 9 bases separating them. Germline V CDR1 and CDR2: DFQATT, SNEGSKA (reference sequence).

The TCR comes from a man between 65 and 85 years old in good health. Sample: blood. The chain is built from TRBV20-1 and TRBJ2-1; D might be TRBD2 (6 bases). CDR3 DNA sequence: TGCAGTGCTAGCCCCGGGGGCTCCTACAATGAGCAGTTCTTC. This encodes CSASPGGSYNEQFF.